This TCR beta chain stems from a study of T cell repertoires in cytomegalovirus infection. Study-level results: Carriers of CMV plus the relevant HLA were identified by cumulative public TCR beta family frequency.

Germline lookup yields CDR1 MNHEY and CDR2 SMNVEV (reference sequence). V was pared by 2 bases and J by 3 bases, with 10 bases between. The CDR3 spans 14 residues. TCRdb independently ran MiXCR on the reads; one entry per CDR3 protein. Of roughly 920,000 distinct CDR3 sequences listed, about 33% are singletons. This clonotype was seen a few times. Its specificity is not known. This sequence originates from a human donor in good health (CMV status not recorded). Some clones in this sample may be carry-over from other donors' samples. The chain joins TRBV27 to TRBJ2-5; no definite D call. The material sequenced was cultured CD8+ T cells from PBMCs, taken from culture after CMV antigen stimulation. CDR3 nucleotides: TGTGCCAGCAGTTTAGTGGTTGGGAAAGAGACCCAGTACTTC. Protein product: CASSLVVGKETQYF.